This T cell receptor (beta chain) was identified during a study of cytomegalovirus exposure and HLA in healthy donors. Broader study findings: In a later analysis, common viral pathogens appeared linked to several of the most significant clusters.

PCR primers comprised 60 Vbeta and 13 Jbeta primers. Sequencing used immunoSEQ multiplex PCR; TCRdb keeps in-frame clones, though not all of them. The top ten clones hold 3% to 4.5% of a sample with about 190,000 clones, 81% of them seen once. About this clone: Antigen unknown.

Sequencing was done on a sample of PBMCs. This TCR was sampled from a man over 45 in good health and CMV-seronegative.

CDR3 sequence reads: CASSLWQDSYEQYF. The CDR3 DNA sequence: TGTGCCAGCAGTTTGTGGCAGGACTCCTACGAGCAGTACTTC. V usage is TRBV27 and J usage is TRBJ2-7; no clear D. Trimming shortened V by 3 bases and J by 0 bases, and 9 bases separated the two germline ends. CDR1 is MNHEY, CDR2 SMNVEV, per germline (reference sequence). This CDR3 contains 14 residues.